The clone carrying this TCR beta chain showed up just once. Looked up from germline, CDR1 is GTSNPN and CDR2 is SVGIG (reference sequence). With 4 bases removed from V and 0 bases from J, the gap between germline ends came to 9 bases. This CDR3 region has 13 residues. This sample is drawn from a study of pediatric ulcerative colitis. One to two pinch biopsies were taken from the rectum during colonoscopy. Data came from immunoSEQ multiplex PCR; TCRdb stores just in-frame clones and leaves some out. The sample holds around 10,000 clones, roughly 80% seen once. This clonotype was sampled from a girl aged 10-17 years who was a control in a study of pediatric ulcerative colitis. The sequenced material came from gut tissue. The rearrangement joins TRBV30 to TRBJ1-2, with D possibly matching TRBD1 (6 bases). The chain's CDR3 is CAWIWTANYGYTF. The CDR3 DNA sequence: TGTGCCTGGATATGGACAGCTAACTATGGCTACACCTTC.